The rows below give T cell receptor beta chains drawn from one sample of a study of cytomegalovirus exposure and HLA in healthy donors. Assay: immunoSEQ multiplex PCR; the TCRdb copy retains only in-frame clones and omits some. The sample includes approximately 70,000 clones, 74% of them seen just once. The material sequenced was PBMCs. These receptors were collected from a human donor in good health. Each CDR3 is given with its conserved first and last residue. The D gene is left open where the match is weak. A clone size is listed for some rows: how often the clone was seen (once, few, many), or a class if it is expanded.

TRBJ1-2	TRBV6-1	few	-	CASSDAARDYGYTF	TGTGCCAGCAGTGATGCGGCCAGGGACTATGGCTACACCTTC
TRBJ1-1	TRBV28	once	TRBD1	CASSPQGAIRRKTEAFF	TGTGCCAGCAGTCCACAGGGGGCTATCCGGAGGAAGACTGAAGCTTTCTTT
TRBJ2-1	TRBV10-2	-	TRBD2	CASSGLAGGQYNEQFF	TGCGCCAGCAGCGGACTAGCGGGAGGGCAGTACAATGAGCAGTTCTTC
TRBJ1-4	TRBV29-1	-	-	CSVEIRGRSEKLFF	TGCAGCGTTGAAATCCGGGGAAGAAGCGAAAAACTGTTTTTT
TRBJ1-1	TRBV7-2	-	TRBD1	CASSLALGDRGLPFF	TGTGCCAGCAGCTTAGCTCTGGGGGACAGGGGATTGCCTTTCTTT
TRBJ2-5	TRBV5-1	once	-	CASSLVVGVQETQYF	TGCGCCAGCAGCTTGGTTGTCGGGGTTCAAGAGACCCAGTACTTC
TRBJ1-1	TRBV7-9	-	TRBD1	CASSSTGAVTEAFF	TGTGCCAGCAGCTCTACAGGGGCGGTAACTGAAGCTTTCTTT
TRBJ2-5	TRBV7-7	-	TRBD2	CASSRSTSGSQETQYF	TGTGCTAGCAGCCGGAGTACTAGCGGGAGCCAAGAGACCCAGTACTTC
TRBJ2-3	TRBV12-5	-	-	CASGTGDTQYF	TGTGCTAGTGGTACGGGGGATACGCAGTATTTT
TRBJ1-6	TRBV7-9	-	TRBD1	CASSLGTGGSYNSPLHF	TGTGCCAGCAGTTTGGGGACAGGGGGCTCCTATAATTCACCCCTCCACTTT
TRBJ2-7	TRBV11-3	few	-	CASSPAGQPYEQYF	TGTGCCAGCAGCCCCGCGGGACAGCCCTACGAGCAGTACTTC
TRBJ1-4	TRBV18	-	-	CASSTGEKLFF	TGTGCCAGCTCAACAGGTGAAAAACTGTTTTTT
TRBJ2-5	TRBV5-1	-	TRBD2	CASSLGLGGQETQYF	TGCGCCAGCAGCTTGGGGCTGGGAGGGCAAGAGACCCAGTACTTC
TRBJ2-7	TRBV19	-	TRBD2	CASSIGGASYEQYF	TGTGCCAGTAGTATCGGGGGGGCGTCCTACGAGCAGTACTTC
TRBJ2-5	TRBV18	once	TRBD2	CASSPQAGEETQYF	TGTGCCAGCTCACCGCAAGCGGGAGAAGAGACCCAGTACTTC
TRBJ1-1	TRBV6-1	-	TRBD1	CASSEEGQGSTEAFF	TGTGCCAGCAGTGAAGAGGGACAGGGGAGCACTGAAGCTTTCTTT
TRBJ1-3	TRBV14	-	-	CASSQEGAGNTIYF	TGTGCCAGCAGCCAAGAAGGGGCTGGAAACACCATATATTTT
TRBJ2-1	TRBV6-5	-	TRBD2	CASSIRTSGNEQFF	TGTGCCAGCAGTATCCGGACTAGCGGCAATGAGCAGTTCTTC
TRBJ1-4	TRBV18	once	-	CASSLTRGEKLFF	TGTGCCAGCTCCCTCACCAGGGGTGAAAAACTGTTTTTT
TRBJ2-1	TRBV6-1	-	-	CASSAPGTPYNEQFF	TGTGCCAGCAGTGCCCCCGGGACTCCATACAATGAGCAGTTCTTC
TRBJ1-4	TRBV4-1	-	-	CASSQERGQFEKLFF	TGCGCCAGCAGCCAAGAGAGAGGGCAGTTCGAAAAACTGTTTTTT
TRBJ1-1	TRBV7-8	-	-	CASSLQGRGNTEAFF	TGTGCCAGCAGCTTGCAGGGGAGGGGGAACACTGAAGCTTTCTTT
TRBJ2-5	TRBV13	-	TRBD2	CASSLEGLAAYQETQYF	TGTGCCAGCAGCTTAGAGGGACTAGCGGCTTACCAAGAGACCCAGTACTTC
TRBJ1-1	TRBV28	-	TRBD1	CASSRGDRAGVNTEAFF	TGTGCCAGCAGCCGGGGGGACAGGGCCGGTGTGAACACTGAAGCTTTCTTT
TRBJ1-1	TRBV30	-	-	CAWSRALNTEAFF	TGTGCCTGGAGCAGGGCTCTGAACACTGAAGCTTTCTTT
TRBJ2-1	TRBV30	-	TRBD2	CACWRENEQFF	TGTGCCTGCTGGCGGGAGAATGAGCAGTTCTTC
TRBJ1-1	TRBV5-1	-	TRBD1	CASSTGQGASDTEAFF	TGCGCCAGCAGCACAGGACAGGGGGCCTCTGATACTGAAGCTTTCTTT
TRBJ2-7	TRBV9	-	-	CASSVGGTVSYEQYF	TGTGCCAGCAGCGTTGGCGGGACAGTCTCCTACGAGCAGTACTTC
TRBJ2-1	TRBV19	few	-	CASSTGLEPYNEQFF	TGTGCCAGTAGTACAGGGCTGGAACCCTACAATGAGCAGTTCTTC
TRBJ2-3	TRBV6-1	-	TRBD2	CASSEIAGGRDTQYF	TGTGCCAGCAGTGAAATAGCGGGAGGGAGAGATACGCAGTATTTT
TRBJ2-3	TRBV6-1	-	-	CASSGGSTDTQYF	TGTGCCAGCAGTGGCGGGAGCACAGATACGCAGTATTTT
TRBJ2-1	TRBV7-2	-	-	CASTTYNEQFF	TGTGCCAGCACAACCTACAATGAGCAGTTCTTC
TRBJ1-1	TRBV11-3	-	TRBD1	CASSLTGGTEAFF	TGTGCCAGCAGCTTGACAGGGGGGACTGAAGCTTTCTTT
TRBJ2-7	TRBV13	few	TRBD1	CASRFEGQGFHEQYF	TGTGCCAGCAGGTTCGAGGGACAGGGGTTTCACGAGCAGTACTTC
TRBJ1-2	TRBV5-1	few	-	CASRIGREGDGYTF	TGCGCCAGCAGAATCGGGAGGGAGGGAGATGGCTACACCTTC
TRBJ1-5	TRBV6-5	once	-	CASSLQGSNQPQHF	TGTGCCAGCAGTTTACAGGGTAGCAATCAGCCCCAGCATTTT
TRBJ1-1	TRBV6-1	few	TRBD1	CASSFTGDGTEAFF	TGTGCCAGCAGTTTTACAGGGGACGGCACTGAAGCTTTCTTT
TRBJ2-6	TRBV5-1	-	-	CASSLGGGEISGANVLTF	TGCGCCAGCAGCTTGGGTGGAGGGGAGATCTCTGGGGCCAACGTCCTGACTTTC
TRBJ2-1	TRBV5-1	-	TRBD1	CASSLESGGNNEQFF	TGCGCCAGCAGCTTGGAGTCAGGGGGCAACAATGAGCAGTTCTTC
TRBJ2-6	TRBV19	-	-	CAGTLTAASSGANVLTF	TGTGCCGGTACCCTCACAGCGGCGAGCTCTGGGGCCAACGTCCTGACTTTC
TRBJ1-4	TRBV6-1	few	TRBD1	CASSESGQGYEKLFF	TGTGCCAGCAGTGAATCGGGACAGGGGTATGAAAAACTGTTTTTT
TRBJ2-1	TRBV18	-	TRBD2	CASSPTSGGYNEQFF	TGTGCCAGCTCACCGACTAGCGGGGGCTACAATGAGCAGTTCTTC
TRBJ2-1	TRBV5-1	-	TRBD2	CASSSTSGGGGEQFF	TGCGCCAGCAGCTCAACTAGCGGGGGAGGCGGTGAGCAGTTCTTC
TRBJ1-4	TRBV7-9	few	-	CASSLGRANEKLFF	TGTGCCAGCAGCTTAGGGCGGGCTAATGAAAAACTGTTTTTT
TRBJ2-1	TRBV2	-	-	CASSYRESSYNEQFF	TGTGCCAGCAGTTACAGGGAAAGCTCCTACAATGAGCAGTTCTTC